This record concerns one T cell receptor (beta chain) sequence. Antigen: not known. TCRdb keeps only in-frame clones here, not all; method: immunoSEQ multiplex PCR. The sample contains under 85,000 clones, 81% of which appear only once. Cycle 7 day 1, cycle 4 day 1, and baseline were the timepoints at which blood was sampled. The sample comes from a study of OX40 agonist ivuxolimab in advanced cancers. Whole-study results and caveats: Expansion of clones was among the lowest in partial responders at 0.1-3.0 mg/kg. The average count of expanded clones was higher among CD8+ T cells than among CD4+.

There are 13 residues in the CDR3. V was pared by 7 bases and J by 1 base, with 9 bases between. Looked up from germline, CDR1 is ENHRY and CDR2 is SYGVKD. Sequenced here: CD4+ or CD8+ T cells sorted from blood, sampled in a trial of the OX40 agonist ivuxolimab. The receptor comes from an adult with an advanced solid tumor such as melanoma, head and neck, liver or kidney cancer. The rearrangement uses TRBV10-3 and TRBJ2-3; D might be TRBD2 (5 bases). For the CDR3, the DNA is TGTGCCATCACCCTTAGCGGCACAGATACGCAGTATTTT. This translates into CAITLSGTDTQYF.